This T cell receptor beta chain was recovered during a study of blood T cell repertoires in COVID-19 (dated by TCRdb to the early 2020s). General notes on the study: Samples from collaborators originated in the United States, Italy and Spain and spanned both the acute and convalescent phases of COVID-19. Samples were obtained from the ongoing ImmuneRACE study (first 160 participants) and from over 1,000 subjects provided by 6 global collaborators. The repertoires were made available in a free public database intended to serve as a resource for research on the immune response to SARS-CoV-2. Nearly every sample came with metadata listing a de-identified subject ID, COVID-19 status, age in years and sex. The prospective study material was composed of cDNA or gDNA derived from T cells, B-cell-depleted T cells, or PBMCs. Deeply sampled blood TCRbeta repertoires from subjects exposed to, actively infected with, or recovered from COVID-19 were included in the dataset. HLA class I and class II types, where available, came from metadata supplied by the sample provider rather than from assay-based typing. What the study reported, not specific to this receptor: Clinical and demographic metadata were provided uncurated, with the amount varying by source and participant.

The immunoSEQ Assay, a bias-controlled multiplex PCR, was used to amplify TCRbeta CDR3 regions from genomic DNA. On the authors' methods: The number of nucleated cells in each sample was estimated by amplification of reference gene primers within the assay. To quantify the absolute abundance of each unique TCRbeta CDR3 rearrangement, sequence reads were collapsed and filtered. For each sample, productive Simpson clonality was calculated as the square root of Simpson's diversity index across productive rearrangements. TCRdb's version of the immuneACCESS table is confined to in-frame rearrangements and falls short of the full clone set. An unresolved V gene accounts for under half of the shortfall where checked; the remainder is of unknown origin. V and J calls plus clone size are reproduced from that table; the DNA served to infer D and trimming. In all, the sample holds about 390,000 clones, and 87% of those were seen once. Over 2% of the sample is held by the ten biggest clonotypes.

CDR3 length: 14 amino acids, cysteine to phenylalanine. The entry retains the CDR3 DNA only, 42 bases that are in frame from base 1. After removal of 6 bases from V and 0 bases from J, the junction retains 4 bases not matched to a gene. CDR1 LNHDA and CDR2 SQIVND are derived from the germline V gene (reference sequence). In Seattle, one collaborating source enrolled patients while the infection was active and tracked those patients longitudinally over the course of disease. Whole blood was collected in K2EDTA tubes by collaborating institutions according to the institutions' own protocols. For TCRbeta analysis, collaborator samples were shipped as frozen whole blood, as isolated PBMCs, or as DNA extracted from either sample type. Concerning this clone itself: Its antigen has not been determined. Within one base of it there is no much larger clone, and no base qualities were kept.

The V gene is TRBV19 and the J gene is TRBJ2-5; TRBD1 agrees with 7 junctional bases. The sample comprised peripheral blood. The sequence derives from a woman aged 60-75 years with COVID-19, enrolled during active disease. The CDR3 here reads CASSRTGNQETQYF. The bases read TGTGCCAGTAGCCGGACAGGTAACCAAGAGACCCAGTACTTC.